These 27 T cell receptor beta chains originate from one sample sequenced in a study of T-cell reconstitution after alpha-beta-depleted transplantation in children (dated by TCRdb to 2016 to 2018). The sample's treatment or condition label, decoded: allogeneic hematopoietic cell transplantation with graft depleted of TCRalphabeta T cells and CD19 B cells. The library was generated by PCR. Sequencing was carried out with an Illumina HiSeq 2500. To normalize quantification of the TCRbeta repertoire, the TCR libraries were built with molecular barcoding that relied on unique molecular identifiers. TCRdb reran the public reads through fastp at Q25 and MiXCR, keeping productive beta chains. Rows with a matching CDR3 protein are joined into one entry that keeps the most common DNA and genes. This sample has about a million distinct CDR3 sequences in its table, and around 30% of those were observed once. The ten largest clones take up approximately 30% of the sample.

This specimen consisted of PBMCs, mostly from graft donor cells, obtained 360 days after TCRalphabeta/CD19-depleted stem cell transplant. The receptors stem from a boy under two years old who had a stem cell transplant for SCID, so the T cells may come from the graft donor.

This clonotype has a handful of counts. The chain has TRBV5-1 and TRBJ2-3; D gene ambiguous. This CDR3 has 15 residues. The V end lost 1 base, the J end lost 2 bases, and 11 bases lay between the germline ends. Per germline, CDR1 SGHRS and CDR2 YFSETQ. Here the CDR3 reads CASSLYIQLTDTQYF. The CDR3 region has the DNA TGCGCCAGCAGCTTGTATATTCAACTCACAGATACGCAGTATTTT.

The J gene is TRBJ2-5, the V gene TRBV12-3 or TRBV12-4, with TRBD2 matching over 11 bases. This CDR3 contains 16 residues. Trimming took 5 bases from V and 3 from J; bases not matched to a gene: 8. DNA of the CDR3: TGTGCCAGCAGTCCCGAGGGACTAGCGGAGAAAGAGACCCAGTACTTC. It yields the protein CASSPEGLAEKETQYF.

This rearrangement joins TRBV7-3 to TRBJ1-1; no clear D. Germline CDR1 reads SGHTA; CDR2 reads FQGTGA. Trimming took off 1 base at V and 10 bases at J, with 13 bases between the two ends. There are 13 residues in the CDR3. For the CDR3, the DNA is TGTGCCAGCAGCTTAAATCCGGGCCACAGAGCTTTCTTT. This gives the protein CASSLNPGHRAFF.

The CDR3 loop is CATRGMGEQFF. CDR3 DNA: TGTGCCACCCGGGGGATGGGGGAGCAGTTCTTC. V gene TRBV15 combines with J gene TRBJ2-1; TRBD2 might be the D (6 bases). Germline lookup yields CDR1 LNHNV and CDR2 YYDKDF (reference sequence). The CDR3 runs 11 residues. Trimming took 8 bases from V and 10 from J, leaving 12 bases between them.

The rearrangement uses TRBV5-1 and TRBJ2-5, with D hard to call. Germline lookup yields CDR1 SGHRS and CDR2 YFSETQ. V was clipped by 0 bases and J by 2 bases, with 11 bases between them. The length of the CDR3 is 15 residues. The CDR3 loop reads CASSLVADNQETQYF. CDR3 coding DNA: TGCGCCAGCAGCTTGGTGGCAGATAATCAAGAGACCCAGTACTTC.

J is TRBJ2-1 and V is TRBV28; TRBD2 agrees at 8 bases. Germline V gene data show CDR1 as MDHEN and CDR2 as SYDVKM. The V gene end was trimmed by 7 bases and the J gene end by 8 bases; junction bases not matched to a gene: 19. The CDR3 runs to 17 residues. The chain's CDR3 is CASTHLSGAKKWDEQFF. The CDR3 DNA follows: TGTGCCAGCACCCACCTTAGCGGGGCTAAAAAATGGGATGAGCAGTTCTTC.

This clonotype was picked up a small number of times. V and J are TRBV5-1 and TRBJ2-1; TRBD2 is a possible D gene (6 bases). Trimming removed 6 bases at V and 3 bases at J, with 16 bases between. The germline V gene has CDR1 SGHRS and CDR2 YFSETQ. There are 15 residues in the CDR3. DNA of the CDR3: TGCGCCAGCACCCCCCTCGGGGACTTCTACAATGAGCAGTTCTTC. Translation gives CASTPLGDFYNEQFF.

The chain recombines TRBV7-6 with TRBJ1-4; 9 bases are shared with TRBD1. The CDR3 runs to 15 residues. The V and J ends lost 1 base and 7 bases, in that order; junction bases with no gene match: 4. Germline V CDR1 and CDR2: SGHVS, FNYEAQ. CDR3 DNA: TGTGCCAGCAGCTTAGTGACAGGGGGTTCTGAAAAACTGTTTTTT. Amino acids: CASSLVTGGSEKLFF.

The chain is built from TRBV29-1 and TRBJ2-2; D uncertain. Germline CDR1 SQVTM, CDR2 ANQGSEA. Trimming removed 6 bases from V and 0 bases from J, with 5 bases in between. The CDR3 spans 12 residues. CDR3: CSVQPNTGELFF. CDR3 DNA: TGCAGCGTACAGCCGAACACCGGGGAGCTGTTTTTT.

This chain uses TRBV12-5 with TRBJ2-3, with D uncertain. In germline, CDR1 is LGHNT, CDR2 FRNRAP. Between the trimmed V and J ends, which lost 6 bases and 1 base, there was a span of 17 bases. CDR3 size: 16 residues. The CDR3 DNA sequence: TGTGCTAGTGGCTACCACTCTGTCGAGGGCACAGATACGCAGTATTTT. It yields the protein CASGYHSVEGTDTQYF.

CDR3 in amino acids: CASSQGNSGGYNEQFF. DNA of the CDR3: TGCGCCAGCAGCCAAGGGAATAGCGGGGGCTACAATGAGCAGTTCTTC. The rearrangement joins TRBV4-1 to TRBJ2-1; 9 nucleotides match TRBD2. The CDR3 is made up of 16 amino acids. CDR1 MGHRA and CDR2 YSYEKL come from the germline V gene. V shed 1 base and J 3 bases; nucleotides not matched to a gene: 4.

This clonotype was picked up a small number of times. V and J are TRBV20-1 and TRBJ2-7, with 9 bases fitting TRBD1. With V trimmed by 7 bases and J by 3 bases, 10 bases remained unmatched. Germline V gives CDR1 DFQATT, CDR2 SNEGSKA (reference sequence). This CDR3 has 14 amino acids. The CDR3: CSVIRDRDLYEQYF. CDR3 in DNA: TGCAGTGTTATCCGGGACAGGGATCTCTACGAGCAGTACTTC.

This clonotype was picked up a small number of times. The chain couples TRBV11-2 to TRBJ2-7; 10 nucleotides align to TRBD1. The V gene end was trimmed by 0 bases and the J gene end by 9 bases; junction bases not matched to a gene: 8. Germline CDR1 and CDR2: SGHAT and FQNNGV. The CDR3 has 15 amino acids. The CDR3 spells CASSLDGGQGDLQYF. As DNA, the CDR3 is TGTGCCAGCAGCTTAGATGGCGGACAGGGGGACTTGCAGTACTTC.

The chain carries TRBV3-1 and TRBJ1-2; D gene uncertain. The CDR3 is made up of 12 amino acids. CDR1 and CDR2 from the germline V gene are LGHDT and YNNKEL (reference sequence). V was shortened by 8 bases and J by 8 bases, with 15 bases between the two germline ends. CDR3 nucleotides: TGTGCCAGCTTCCAAAGGGCAGGAGGCTACACCTTC. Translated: CASFQRAGGYTF.

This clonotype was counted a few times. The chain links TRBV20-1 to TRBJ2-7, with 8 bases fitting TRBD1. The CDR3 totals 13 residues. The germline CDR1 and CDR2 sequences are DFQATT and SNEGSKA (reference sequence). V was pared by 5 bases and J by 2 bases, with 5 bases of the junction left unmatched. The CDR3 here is CSAATTGAYEQYF. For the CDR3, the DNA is TGCAGTGCTGCGACGACAGGGGCCTACGAGCAGTACTTC.

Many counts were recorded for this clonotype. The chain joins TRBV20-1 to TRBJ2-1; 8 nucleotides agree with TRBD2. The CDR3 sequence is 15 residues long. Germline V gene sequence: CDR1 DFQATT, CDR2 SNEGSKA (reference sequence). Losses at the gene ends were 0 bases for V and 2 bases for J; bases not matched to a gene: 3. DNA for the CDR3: TGCAGTGCTAGAGAGGGACTAGAGACCTACAATGAGCAGTTCTTC. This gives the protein CSAREGLETYNEQFF.

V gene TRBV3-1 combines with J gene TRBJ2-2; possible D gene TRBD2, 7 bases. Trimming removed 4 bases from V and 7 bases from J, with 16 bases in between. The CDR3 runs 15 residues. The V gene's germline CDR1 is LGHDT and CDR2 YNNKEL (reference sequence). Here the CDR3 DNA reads TGTGCCAGCAGCCCCAAGCCCGGGGGGCACGGGGAGCTGTTTTTT. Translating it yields CASSPKPGGHGELFF.

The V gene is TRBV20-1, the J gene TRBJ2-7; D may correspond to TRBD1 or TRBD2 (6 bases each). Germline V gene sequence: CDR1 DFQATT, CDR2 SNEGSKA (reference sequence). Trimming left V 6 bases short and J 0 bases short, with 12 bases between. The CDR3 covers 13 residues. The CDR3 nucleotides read TGCAGTGCCCCCCGGGGGCTCTCCTACGAGCAGTACTTC. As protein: CSAPRGLSYEQYF.

The CDR3 is CASCLTGFRAEAFF. The CDR3 region has the DNA TGTGCCAGCTGCCTCACAGGTTTCCGCGCTGAAGCTTTCTTT. The chain combines TRBV12-3 or TRBV12-4 with TRBJ1-1, with a possible D match to TRBD1 (5 bases). The CDR3 spans 14 residues. V lost 8 bases, J lost 6 bases, and 19 bases lay in between.

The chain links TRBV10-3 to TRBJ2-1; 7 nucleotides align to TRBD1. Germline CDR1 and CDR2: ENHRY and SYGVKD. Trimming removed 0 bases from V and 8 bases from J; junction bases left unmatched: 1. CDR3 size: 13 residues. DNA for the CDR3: TGTGCCATCAGTGAGTCTACAGGGGATGAGCAGTTCTTC. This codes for CAISESTGDEQFF.

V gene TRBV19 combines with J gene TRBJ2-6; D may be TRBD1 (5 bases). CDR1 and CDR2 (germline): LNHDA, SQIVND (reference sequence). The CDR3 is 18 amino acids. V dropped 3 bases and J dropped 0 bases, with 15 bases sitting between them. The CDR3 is CASSMGRIRGSGANVLTF. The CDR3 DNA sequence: TGTGCCAGTAGTATGGGGCGGATCCGCGGCTCTGGGGCCAACGTCCTGACTTTC. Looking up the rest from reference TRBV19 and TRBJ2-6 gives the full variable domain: DGGITQSPKYLFRKEGQNVTLSCEQNLNHDAMYWYRQDPGQGLRLIYYSQIVNDFQKGDIAEGYSVSREKKESFPLTVTSAQKNPTAFYLCASSMGRIRGSGANVLTFGAGSRLTVL.

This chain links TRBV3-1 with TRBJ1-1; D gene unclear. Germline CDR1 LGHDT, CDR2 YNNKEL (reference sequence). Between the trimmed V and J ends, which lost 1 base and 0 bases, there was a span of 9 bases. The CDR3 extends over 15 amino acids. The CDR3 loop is CASSQGLGLNTEAFF. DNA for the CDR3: TGTGCCAGCAGCCAAGGGCTCGGACTGAACACTGAAGCTTTCTTT.

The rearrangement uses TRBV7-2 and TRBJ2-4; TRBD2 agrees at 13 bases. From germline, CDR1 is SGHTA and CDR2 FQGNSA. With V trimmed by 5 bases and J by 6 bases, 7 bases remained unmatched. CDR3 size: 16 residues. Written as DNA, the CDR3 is TGTGCCAGCAGCCGCACTAGCGGGGGGGCTTTAAACATTCAGTACTTC. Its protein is CASSRTSGGALNIQYF.

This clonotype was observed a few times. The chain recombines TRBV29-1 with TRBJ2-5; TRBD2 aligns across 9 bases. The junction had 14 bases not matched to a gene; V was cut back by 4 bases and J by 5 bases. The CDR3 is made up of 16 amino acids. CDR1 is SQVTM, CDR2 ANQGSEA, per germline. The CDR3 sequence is CSVVPLSGGPGETQYF. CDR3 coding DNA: TGCAGCGTTGTCCCGCTTAGCGGGGGCCCCGGGGAGACCCAGTACTTC. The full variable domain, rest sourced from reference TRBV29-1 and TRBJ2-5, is SAVISQKPSRDICQRGTSLTIQCQVDSQVTMMFWYRQQPGQSLTLIATANQGSEATYESGFVIDKFPISRPNLTFSTLTVSNMSPEDSSIYLCSVVPLSGGPGETQYFGPGTRLLVL.

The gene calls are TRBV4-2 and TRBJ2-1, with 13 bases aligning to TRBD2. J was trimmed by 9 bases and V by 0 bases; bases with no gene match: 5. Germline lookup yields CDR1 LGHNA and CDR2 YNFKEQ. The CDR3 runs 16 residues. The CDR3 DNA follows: TGTGCCAGCAGCCAAGAAACTAGCGGGGGGGCTGCTGAGCAGTTCTTC. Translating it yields CASSQETSGGAAEQFF.

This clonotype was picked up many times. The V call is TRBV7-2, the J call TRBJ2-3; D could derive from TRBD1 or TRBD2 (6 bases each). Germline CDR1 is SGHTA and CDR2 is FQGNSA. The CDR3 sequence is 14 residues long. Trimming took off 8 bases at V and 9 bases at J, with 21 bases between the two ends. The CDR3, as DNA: TGTGCCAGCCTTCCCGGGGGCCTCCTGGGAACGCAGTATTTT. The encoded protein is CASLPGGLLGTQYF.

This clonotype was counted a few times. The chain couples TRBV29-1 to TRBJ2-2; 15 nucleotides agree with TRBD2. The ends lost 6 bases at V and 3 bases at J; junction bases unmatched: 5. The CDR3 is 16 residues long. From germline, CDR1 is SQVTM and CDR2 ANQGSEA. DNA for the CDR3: TGCAGCGTCGGGACTAGCGGGGGGACATACACCGGGGAGCTGTTTTTT. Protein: CSVGTSGGTYTGELFF.